This TCR beta chain emerged from a study of shared clonotypes between healthy human individuals. General observations from the study: Larger estimated richness was generally recorded for naive subsets relative to memory subsets.

A word on this clone: Its antigen is undetermined.

Authors' processing steps: Owing to the provision of junction-only sequences devoid of quality scores by immunoSEQ, filtering differed. Assay: immunoSEQ multiplex PCR; the TCRdb copy retains only in-frame clones and omits some. Clonal size and the V and J genes are those of that table, whereas D and trimming came from the DNA. In the table there are about 590,000 clones, just under 97% of which are singletons. The V gene's germline CDR1 is SGHAT and CDR2 FQNNGV. The CDR3 has 11 residues. V shed 4 bases and J shed 10 bases, with 11 bases lying between them. Terminally differentiated effector memory CD45RA+ cells were excluded from the naive CD8 cells, which were CD45RO-negative and positively selected for CCR7. The study drew its donors from healthy HIV-negative adults without recent acute infections or vaccinations.

The chain combines TRBV11-2 with TRBJ2-7, with D perhaps given as TRBD1 or TRBD2 (5 bases each). Sequencing was carried out using naive CD8+ T cells sorted from blood. The receptor was derived from a woman aged 25 to 39 in good health. CDR3 residues: CASSSPGPQYF. For the CDR3, the DNA is TGTGCCAGCAGCTCTCCGGGACCCCAGTACTTC.